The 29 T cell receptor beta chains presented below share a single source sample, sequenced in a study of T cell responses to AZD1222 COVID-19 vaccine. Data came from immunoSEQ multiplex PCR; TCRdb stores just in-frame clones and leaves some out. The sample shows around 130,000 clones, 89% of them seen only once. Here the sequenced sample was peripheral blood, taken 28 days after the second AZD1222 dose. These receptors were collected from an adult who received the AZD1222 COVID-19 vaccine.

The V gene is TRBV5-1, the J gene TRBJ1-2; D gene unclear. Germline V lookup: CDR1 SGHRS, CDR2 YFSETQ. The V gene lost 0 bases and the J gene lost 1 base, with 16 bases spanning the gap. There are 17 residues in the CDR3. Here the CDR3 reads CASSLGSAVGINYGYTF. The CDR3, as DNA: TGCGCCAGCAGCTTGGGGTCGGCCGTGGGAATTAACTATGGCTACACCTTC.

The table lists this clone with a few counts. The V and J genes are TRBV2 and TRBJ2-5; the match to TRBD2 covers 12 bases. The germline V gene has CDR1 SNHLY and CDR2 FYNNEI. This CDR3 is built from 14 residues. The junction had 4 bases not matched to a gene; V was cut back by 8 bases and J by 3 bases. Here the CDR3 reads CASGRLAGEETQYF. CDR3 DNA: TGTGCCAGCGGACGACTAGCGGGGGAAGAGACCCAGTACTTC.

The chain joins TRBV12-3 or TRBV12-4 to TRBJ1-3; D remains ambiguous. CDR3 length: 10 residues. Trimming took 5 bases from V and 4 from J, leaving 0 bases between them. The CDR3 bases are TGTGCCAGCAGTGGAAACACCATATATTTT. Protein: CASSGNTIYF.

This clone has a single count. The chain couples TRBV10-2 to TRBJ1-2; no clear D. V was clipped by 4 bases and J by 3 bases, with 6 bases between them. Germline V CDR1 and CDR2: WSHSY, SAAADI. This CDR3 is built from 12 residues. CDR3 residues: CASSGVDYGYTF. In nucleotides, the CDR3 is TGCGCCAGCAGTGGGGTTGACTATGGCTACACCTTC.

The chain's CDR3 is CASSEDHGYSPLHF. In DNA form, the CDR3 reads TGTGCCAGCAGTGAAGATCACGGCTATTCACCCCTCCACTTT. The chain couples TRBV6-1 to TRBJ1-6; no reliable D call. Germline CDR1 is MNHNS and CDR2 is SASEGT. V was cut by 1 base and J by 8 bases, with 9 bases left in between. CDR3 length: 14 amino acids.

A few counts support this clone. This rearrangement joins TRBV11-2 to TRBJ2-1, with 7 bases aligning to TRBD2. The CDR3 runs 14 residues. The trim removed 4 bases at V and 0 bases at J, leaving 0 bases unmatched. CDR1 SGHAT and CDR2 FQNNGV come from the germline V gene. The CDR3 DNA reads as TGTGCCAGCAGCTCTAGCGGCTCCTACAATGAGCAGTTCTTC. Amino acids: CASSSSGSYNEQFF. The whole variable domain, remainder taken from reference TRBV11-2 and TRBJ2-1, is EAGVAQSPRYKIIEKRQSVAFWCNPISGHATLYWYQQILGQGPKLLIQFQNNGVVDDSQLPKDRFSAERLKGVDSTLKIQPAKLEDSAVYLCASSSSGSYNEQFFGPGTRLTVL.

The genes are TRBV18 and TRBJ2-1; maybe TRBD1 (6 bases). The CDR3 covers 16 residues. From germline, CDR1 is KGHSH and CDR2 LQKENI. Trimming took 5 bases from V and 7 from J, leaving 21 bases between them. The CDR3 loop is CASSTRGTARWNEQFF. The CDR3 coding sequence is TGTGCCAGCTCAACGAGGGGGACCGCACGGTGGAATGAGCAGTTCTTC.

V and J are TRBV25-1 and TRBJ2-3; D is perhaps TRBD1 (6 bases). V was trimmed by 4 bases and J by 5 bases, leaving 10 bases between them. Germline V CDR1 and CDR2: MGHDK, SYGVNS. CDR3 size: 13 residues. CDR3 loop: CASSAQGLDTQYF. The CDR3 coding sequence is TGTGCCAGCAGTGCCCAGGGGTTAGATACGCAGTATTTT.

The CDR3 DNA follows: TGTGCCTGGAGGGGACTCTTAGCTAACTATGGCTACACCTTC. Protein: CAWRGLLANYGYTF. The chain recombines TRBV30 with TRBJ1-2; possibly TRBD1 for D (5 bases). Germline V gives CDR1 GTSNPN, CDR2 SVGIG (reference sequence). The V end lost 3 bases, the J end lost 0 bases, and 11 bases lay between the germline ends. This CDR3 is built from 14 residues.

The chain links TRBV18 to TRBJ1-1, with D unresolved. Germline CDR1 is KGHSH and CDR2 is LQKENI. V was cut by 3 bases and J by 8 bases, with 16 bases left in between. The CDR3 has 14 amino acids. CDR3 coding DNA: TGTGCCAGCTCACCCCAGGAAGGGCTGAGGGAAGCTTTCTTT. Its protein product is CASSPQEGLREAFF.

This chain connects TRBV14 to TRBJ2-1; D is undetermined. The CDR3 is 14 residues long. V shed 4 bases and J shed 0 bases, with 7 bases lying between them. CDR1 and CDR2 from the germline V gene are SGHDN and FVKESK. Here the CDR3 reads CASSPRGSYNEQFF. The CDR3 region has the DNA TGTGCCAGCAGCCCCCGAGGCTCCTACAATGAGCAGTTCTTC.

CDR3 DNA: TGTGCCACCAGTGATTTGAGGGGCCTTAATGAAAAACTGTTTTTT. This sequence encodes CATSDLRGLNEKLFF. The rearrangement joins TRBV24-1 to TRBJ1-4, with D maybe TRBD1 (5 bases). The germline CDR1 and CDR2 sequences are KGHDR and SFDVKD. This CDR3 spans 15 amino acids. Trimming stripped 0 bases from V and 4 bases from J, with 8 bases between.

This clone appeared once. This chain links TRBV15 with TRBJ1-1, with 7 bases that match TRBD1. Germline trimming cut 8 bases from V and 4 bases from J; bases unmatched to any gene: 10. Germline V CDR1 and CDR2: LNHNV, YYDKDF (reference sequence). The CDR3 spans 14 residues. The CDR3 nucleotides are TGTGCCACCCGAATGGCCAGGGGGACCACTGAAGCTTTCTTT. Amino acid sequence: CATRMARGTTEAFF.

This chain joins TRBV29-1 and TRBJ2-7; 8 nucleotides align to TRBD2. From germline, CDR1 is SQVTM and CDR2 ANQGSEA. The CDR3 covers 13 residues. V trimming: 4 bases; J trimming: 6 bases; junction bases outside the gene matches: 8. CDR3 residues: CSVGLWAGGEQYF. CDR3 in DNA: TGCAGCGTTGGCCTCTGGGCGGGGGGCGAGCAGTACTTC.

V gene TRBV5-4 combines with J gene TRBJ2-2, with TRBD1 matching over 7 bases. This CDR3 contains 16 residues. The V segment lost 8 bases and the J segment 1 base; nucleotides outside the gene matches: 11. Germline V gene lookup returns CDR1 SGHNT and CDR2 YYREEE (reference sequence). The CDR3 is CASHSGQSRNTGELFF. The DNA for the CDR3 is TGTGCCAGTCACTCGGGACAGAGCCGGAACACCGGGGAGCTGTTTTTT.

The CDR3 region is CASSQQYNEKLFF. The CDR3 nucleotides are TGCGCCAGCAGCCAACAGTATAATGAAAAACTGTTTTTT. V and J are TRBV5-1 and TRBJ1-4; D is unresolved. Germline V gene sequence: CDR1 SGHRS, CDR2 YFSETQ. CDR3 length equals 13 residues. V dropped 4 bases and J dropped 4 bases, with 8 bases sitting between them.

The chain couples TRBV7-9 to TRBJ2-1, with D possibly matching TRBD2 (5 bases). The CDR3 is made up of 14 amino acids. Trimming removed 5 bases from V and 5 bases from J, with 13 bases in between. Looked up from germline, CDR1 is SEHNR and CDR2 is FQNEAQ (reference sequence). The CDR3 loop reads CASSQEVSNNEQFF. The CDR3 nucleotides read TGTGCCAGCAGCCAGGAGGTGTCCAACAATGAGCAGTTCTTC.

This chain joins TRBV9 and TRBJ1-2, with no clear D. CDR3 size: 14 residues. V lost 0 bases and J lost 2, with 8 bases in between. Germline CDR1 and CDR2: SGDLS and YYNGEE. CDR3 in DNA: TGTGCCAGCAGCGTAGACGTAAACAACTATGGCTACACCTTC. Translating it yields CASSVDVNNYGYTF.

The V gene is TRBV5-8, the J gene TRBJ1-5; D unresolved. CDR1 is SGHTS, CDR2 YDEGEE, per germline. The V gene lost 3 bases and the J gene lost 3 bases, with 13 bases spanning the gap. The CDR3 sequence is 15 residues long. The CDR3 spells CASSYESGNNQPQHF. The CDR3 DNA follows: TGTGCCAGCAGCTACGAGTCCGGGAACAATCAGCCCCAGCATTTT.

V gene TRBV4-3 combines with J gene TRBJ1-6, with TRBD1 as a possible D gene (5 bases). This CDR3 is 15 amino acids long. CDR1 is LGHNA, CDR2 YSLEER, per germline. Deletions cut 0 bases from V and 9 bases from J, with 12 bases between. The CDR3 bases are TGCGCCAGCAGCCAAGATAGGTCAGGGTTTTCACCCCTCCACTTT. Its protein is CASSQDRSGFSPLHF.

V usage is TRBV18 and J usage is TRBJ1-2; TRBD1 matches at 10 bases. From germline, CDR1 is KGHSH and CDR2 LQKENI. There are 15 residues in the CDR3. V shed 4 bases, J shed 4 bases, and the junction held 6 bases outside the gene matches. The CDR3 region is CASSQRQGAGYGYTF. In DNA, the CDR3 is TGTGCCAGCTCACAGCGACAGGGGGCTGGCTATGGCTACACCTTC.

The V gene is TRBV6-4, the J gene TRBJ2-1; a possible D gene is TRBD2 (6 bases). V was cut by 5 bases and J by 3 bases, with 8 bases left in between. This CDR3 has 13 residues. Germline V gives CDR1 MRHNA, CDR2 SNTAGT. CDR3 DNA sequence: TGTGCCAGCAGTAAGGACTACTACAATGAGCAGTTCTTC. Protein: CASSKDYYNEQFF.

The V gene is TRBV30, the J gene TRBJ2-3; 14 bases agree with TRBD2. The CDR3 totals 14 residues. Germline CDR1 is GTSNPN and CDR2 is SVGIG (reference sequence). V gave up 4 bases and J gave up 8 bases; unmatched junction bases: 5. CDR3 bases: TGTGCCTGGACCGGGACTAGCGGGAGCGTTACGCAGTATTTT. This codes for CAWTGTSGSVTQYF.

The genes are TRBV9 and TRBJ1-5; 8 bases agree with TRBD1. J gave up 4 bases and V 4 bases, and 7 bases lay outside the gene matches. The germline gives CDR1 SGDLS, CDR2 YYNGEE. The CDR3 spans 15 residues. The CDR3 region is CASSLSGQENQPQHF. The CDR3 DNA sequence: TGTGCCAGCAGCCTATCGGGACAGGAAAATCAGCCCCAGCATTTT. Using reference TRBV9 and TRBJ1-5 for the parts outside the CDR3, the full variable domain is DSGVTQTPKHLITATGQRVTLRCSPRSGDLSVYWYQQSLDQGLQFLIQYYNGEERAKGNILERFSAQQFPDLHSELNLSSLELGDSALYFCASSLSGQENQPQHFGDGTRLSIL.

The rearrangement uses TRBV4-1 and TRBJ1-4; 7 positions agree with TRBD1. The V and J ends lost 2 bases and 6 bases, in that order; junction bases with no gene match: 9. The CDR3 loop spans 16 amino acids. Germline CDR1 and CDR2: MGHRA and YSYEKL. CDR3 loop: CASSQSRGGSDEKLFF. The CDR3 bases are TGCGCCAGCAGCCAATCCAGGGGGGGAAGTGATGAAAAACTGTTTTTT.

CDR3 amino acids: CASSQDPLRWGDDEQFF. For the CDR3, the DNA is TGTGCCAGCAGCCAAGACCCCCTCCGGTGGGGCGACGATGAGCAGTTCTTC. The chain combines TRBV3-1 (or the pseudogene TRBV3-2) with TRBJ2-1; maybe TRBD1 (5 bases). Germline V gene lookup returns CDR1 LGHDT and CDR2 YNNKEL (reference sequence). Between the trimmed V and J ends, which lost 0 bases and 8 bases, there was a span of 20 bases. There are 17 residues in the CDR3.

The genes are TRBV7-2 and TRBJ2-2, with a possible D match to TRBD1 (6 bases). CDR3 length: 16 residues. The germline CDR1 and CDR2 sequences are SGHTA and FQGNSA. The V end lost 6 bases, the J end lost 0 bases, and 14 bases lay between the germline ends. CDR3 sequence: CASRPSGTSNTGELFF. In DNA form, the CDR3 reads TGTGCCAGCAGGCCCTCCGGGACATCGAACACCGGGGAGCTGTTTTTT.

Written as DNA, the CDR3 is TGTGCCAGCTCACCGGCCCAATCCCGGGGCATTTATGGCTACACCTTC. Amino acid sequence: CASSPAQSRGIYGYTF. The rearrangement joins TRBV18 to TRBJ1-2; D possibly corresponds to TRBD1 (5 bases). CDR1 is KGHSH, CDR2 LQKENI, per germline. The CDR3 is 16 residues long. Trimming shortened V by 3 bases and J by 5 bases, and 19 bases separated the two germline ends.

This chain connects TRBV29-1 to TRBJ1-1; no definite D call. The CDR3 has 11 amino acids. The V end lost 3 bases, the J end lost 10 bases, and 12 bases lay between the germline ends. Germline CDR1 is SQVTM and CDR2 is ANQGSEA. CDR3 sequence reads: CSVDPAGGAFF. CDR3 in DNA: TGCAGCGTTGATCCGGCTGGAGGAGCTTTCTTT.